Given below is one TCR beta chain in context. The data stem from a study of blood T cell repertoires in COVID-19. Study-level information: Spain, Italy and the United States supplied samples that represented acute and convalescent COVID-19.

Sequencing was performed with immunoSEQ multiplex PCR; in TCRdb, only in-frame clones are kept and a portion is missing. Among 140,000 to 150,000 clones, approximately 90% were seen once, and the ten largest hold less than 4.5%. The age range of participants was 18 to 89 years, with residence in about two dozen US areas. Assignment of participants to cohorts was predicated upon participant-reported clinical history. Recovery meant two consecutive negative NP/OP PCR tests, professional clearance, or resolved symptoms. Trimming cost V 7 bases and J 2 bases; bases outside gene matches: 7. Germline assignment: CDR1 SGHTA and CDR2 FQGNSA. The CDR3 runs 15 residues.

The sequenced sample consisted of PBMCs or T cells enriched from blood (not recorded which). The receptor was isolated from a man aged 45-60 years who had recovered from COVID-19. The rearrangement links TRBV7-2 to TRBJ2-5, with 10 nucleotides matching TRBD2. The CDR3 coding sequence is TGTGCCAGCACCCTACTAGCGGGGTATCAAGAGACCCAGTACTTC. This gives the protein CASTLLAGYQETQYF.